This T cell receptor (beta chain) appears in the sequencing data of a study of circulating tumor DNA in untreated peripheral T-cell lymphoma. Trimming left V 3 bases short and J 5 bases short, with 13 bases between. CDR3 size: 14 residues. Germline CDR1 and CDR2: LNHDA and SQIVND (reference sequence). The assay was immunoSEQ multiplex PCR, and TCRdb's table has in-frame clones only and misses some. Seen here are 2,000 to 3,000 clones, approximately 71% observed once, and the top ten hold 15% to 20%. The chain carries TRBV19 and TRBJ1-1; perhaps TRBD1 as D (5 bases). Sequencing input: tumor tissue. The clonotype originates from a human donor with peripheral T-cell lymphoma. As DNA, the CDR3 is TGTGCCAGTAGTATGATTCCGGGGCGGACTGAAGCTTTCTTT. Translation: CASSMIPGRTEAFF. The full variable domain, in which reference TRBV19 and TRBJ1-1 provide the parts outside the CDR3, is DGGITQSPKYLFRKEGQNVTLSCEQNLNHDAMYWYRQDPGQGLRLIYYSQIVNDFQKGDIAEGYSVSREKKESFPLTVTSAQKNPTAFYLCASSMIPGRTEAFFGQGTRLTVV.